This TCR beta chain came from a study of cytomegalovirus exposure and HLA in healthy donors. Trimming pared 0 bases from V and 12 bases from J, leaving 18 bases between. Germline V gene data show CDR1 as SGHTA and CDR2 as FQGNSA. The CDR3 totals 15 residues. Comments on this clone: The antigen is unknown.

The PCR had 60 Vbeta and 13 Jbeta primers. TCRdb keeps only in-frame clones here, not all; method: immunoSEQ multiplex PCR. The top ten hold around 3.9% of the sample, which has about 190,000 clones, 81% seen once. General study points: Exclusion applied to some V segments, including TRBV6-2 and TRBV6-3, as they were indistinguishable.

The sequenced sample was PBMCs. The TCR originated in a man in his fifties or sixties in good health and CMV-seronegative. The V and J genes are TRBV7-2 and TRBJ2-1, with a weak D call TRBD2 (6 bases). CDR3 region: CASSLAQLREVGQFF. CDR3 coding DNA: TGTGCCAGCAGCTTAGCTCAGCTCAGGGAGGTAGGGCAGTTCTTC. The entire variable domain, with the rest obtained from reference TRBV7-2 and TRBJ2-1, is as follows: GAGVSQSPSNKVTEKGKDVELRCDPISGHTALYWYRQSLGQGLEFLIYFQGNSAPDKSGLPSDRFSAERTGGSVSTLTIQRTQQEDSAVYLCASSLAQLREVGQFFGPGTRLTVL.